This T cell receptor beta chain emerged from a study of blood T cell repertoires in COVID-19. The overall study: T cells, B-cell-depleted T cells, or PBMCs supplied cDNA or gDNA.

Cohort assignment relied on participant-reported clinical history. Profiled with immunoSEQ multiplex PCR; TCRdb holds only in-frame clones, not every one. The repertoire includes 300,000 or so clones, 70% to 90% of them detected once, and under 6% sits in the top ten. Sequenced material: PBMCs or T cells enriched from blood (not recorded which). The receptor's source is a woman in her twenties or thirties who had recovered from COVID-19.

As DNA, the CDR3 is TGTGCCGGTGGGAAGGGGCGAGGCACTGAAGCTTTCTTT. Translation gives CAGGKGRGTEAFF. V and J are TRBV2 and TRBJ1-1, with D maybe TRBD1 (5 bases). Trimming stripped 11 bases from V and 4 bases from J, with 17 bases between. Looked up from germline, CDR1 is SNHLY and CDR2 is FYNNEI. The length of the CDR3 is 13 residues.